Following are 10 T cell receptor beta chains from one sample sequenced in a study of PD-L1 blockade in urothelial cancer. As to time point: pretreatment peripheral blood. Generated by immunoSEQ multiplex PCR, the TCRdb table keeps only in-frame clones and is missing some. The table includes under 95,000 clones, about 83% detected once. This material consisted of PBMCs, taken around atezolizumab (anti-PD-L1) treatment. Receptors originate from an older woman with urothelial cancer.

The chain has TRBV15 and TRBJ1-3; D perhaps matches TRBD1 (5 bases). V was pared by 8 bases and J by 8 bases, with 16 bases between. CDR3 length equals 13 residues. The germline gives CDR1 LNHNV, CDR2 YYDKDF (reference sequence). In nucleotides, the CDR3 is TGTGCCACCGCGATTGTCGGGGGAGACACCATATATTTT. This sequence encodes CATAIVGGDTIYF.

This clone has only a few counts. This chain joins TRBV2 and TRBJ2-2; D call uncertain. The germline CDR1 and CDR2 sequences are SNHLY and FYNNEI. Between the trimmed V and J ends, which lost 6 bases and 4 bases, there was a span of 15 bases. CDR3 length: 15 amino acids. The CDR3 DNA is TGTGCCAGCAGACATCGGCAGGCGAGCACCGGGGAGCTGTTTTTT. Translated, it gives CASRHRQASTGELFF.

The chain combines TRBV10-3 with TRBJ2-1; no firm D call. There are 15 residues in the CDR3. V lost 2 bases to trimming and J lost 0 bases, with 8 bases between them. Germline CDR1 ENHRY, CDR2 SYGVKD. This CDR3 reads CAISETPGSYNEQFF. In nucleotides, the CDR3 is TGTGCCATCAGTGAGACGCCGGGCTCCTACAATGAGCAGTTCTTC.

V gene TRBV5-1 combines with J gene TRBJ2-7; no clear D. The CDR3 totals 14 residues. Trimming left V 6 bases short and J 2 bases short, with 15 bases between. The germline CDR1 and CDR2 sequences are SGHRS and YFSETQ. This chain's CDR3 is CASKIHSMTYEQYF. CDR3 nucleotides: TGCGCCAGCAAAATTCACAGTATGACCTACGAGCAGTACTTC.

This chain links TRBV5-5 with TRBJ2-7, with 9 bases fitting TRBD2. J lost 6 bases, V lost 0 bases, and 4 bases had no gene match. The CDR3 totals 14 residues. Germline V gives CDR1 SGHKS, CDR2 YYEKEE (reference sequence). In DNA form, the CDR3 reads TGTGCCAGCAGCTTGGATAGCGGGGGACTCGAGCAGTACTTC. Translating it yields CASSLDSGGLEQYF.

The rearrangement links TRBV2 to TRBJ2-3; 7 nucleotides line up with TRBD2. CDR1 SNHLY and CDR2 FYNNEI come from the germline V gene. The CDR3 covers 14 residues. The V segment lost 1 base and the J segment 6 bases; nucleotides outside the gene matches: 4. Here the CDR3 reads CASSEGTSGDTQYF. Written as DNA, the CDR3 is TGTGCCAGCAGTGAAGGGACTAGTGGCGATACGCAGTATTTT.

V is TRBV9 and J is TRBJ1-4; 10 bases are a match to TRBD1. CDR1 and CDR2 (germline): SGDLS, YYNGEE. J lost 4 bases, V lost 6 bases, and 6 bases had no gene match. CDR3 length: 15 residues. The CDR3 protein is CASTRGTGDNEKLFF. CDR3 nucleotides: TGTGCCAGCACCCGAGGGACAGGGGATAATGAAAAACTGTTTTTT.

The chain is built from TRBV30 and TRBJ2-7; D possibly corresponds to TRBD2 (6 bases). CDR1 is GTSNPN, CDR2 SVGIG, per germline (reference sequence). CDR3 length: 12 amino acids. V was clipped by 0 bases and J by 5 bases, with 8 bases between them. Here the CDR3 DNA reads TGTGCCTGGAGTGTCGGGGGTGACGAGCAGTACTTC. Its protein product is CAWSVGGDEQYF.

The chain joins TRBV27 to TRBJ2-5; 8 bases agree with TRBD1. Germline V gives CDR1 MNHEY, CDR2 SMNVEV (reference sequence). J was trimmed by 4 bases and V by 5 bases; bases with no gene match: 21. The length of the CDR3 is 19 residues. CDR3: CASSPWGGASRGRGETQYF. CDR3 DNA sequence: TGTGCCAGCAGTCCTTGGGGTGGGGCGTCCAGGGGGCGGGGAGAGACCCAGTACTTC.

The J gene is TRBJ2-7, the V gene TRBV9; 12 nucleotides line up with TRBD1. The V gene's germline CDR1 is SGDLS and CDR2 YYNGEE. The V segment lost 0 bases and the J segment 6 bases; nucleotides outside the gene matches: 7. The CDR3 contains 16 residues. In nucleotides, the CDR3 is TGTGCCAGCAGCGTAGAGGGACAGGGGGCGACGCGCGAGCAGTACTTC. Protein: CASSVEGQGATREQYF.